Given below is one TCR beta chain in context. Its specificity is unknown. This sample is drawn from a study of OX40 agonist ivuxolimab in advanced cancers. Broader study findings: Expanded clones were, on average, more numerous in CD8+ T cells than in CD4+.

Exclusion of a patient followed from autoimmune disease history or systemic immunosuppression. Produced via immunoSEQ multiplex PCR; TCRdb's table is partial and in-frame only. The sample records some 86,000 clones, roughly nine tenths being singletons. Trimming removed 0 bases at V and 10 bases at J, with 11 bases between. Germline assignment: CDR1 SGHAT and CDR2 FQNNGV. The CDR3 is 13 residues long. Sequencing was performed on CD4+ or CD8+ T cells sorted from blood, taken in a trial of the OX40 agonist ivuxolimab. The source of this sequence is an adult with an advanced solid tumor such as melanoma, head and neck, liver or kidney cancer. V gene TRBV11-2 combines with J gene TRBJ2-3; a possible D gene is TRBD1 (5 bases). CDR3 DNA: TGTGCCAGCAGCTTAGATCGGCAGGGCTCGCAGTATTTT. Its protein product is CASSLDRQGSQYF.